This T cell receptor beta chain is drawn from a study of OX40 agonist ivuxolimab in advanced cancers. Study as a whole: Dose-escalation subjects each had hepatocellular carcinoma, melanoma, renal cell or head and neck cancer. Study-wide results and limits: Some nonresponders additionally presented with little normalized T-cell clonal expansion.

Autoimmune disease history or systemic immunosuppression disqualified patients. V trimming: 4 bases; J trimming: 4 bases; junction bases outside the gene matches: 2. There are 14 residues in the CDR3. Germline V CDR1 and CDR2: SEHNR, FQNEAQ (reference sequence). As regards this clone: Antigen specificity is unknown.

The assay was immunoSEQ multiplex PCR, and TCRdb's table has in-frame clones only and misses some. The repertoire includes about 70,000 clones, 86% of them detected once, and 6.9% sits in the top ten. This receptor was obtained from an adult with an advanced solid tumor such as melanoma, head and neck, liver or kidney cancer. The source was CD4+ or CD8+ T cells sorted from blood, collected in a trial of the OX40 agonist ivuxolimab. This sequence joins TRBV7-9 and TRBJ2-5; 11 nucleotides agree with TRBD1. The CDR3 loop is CASSYGTGGETQYF. The CDR3 DNA sequence: TGTGCCAGCAGCTACGGGACAGGGGGAGAGACCCAGTACTTC.